These T cell receptor beta chains were read from a single sample in a study of T cells in Graves' hyperthyroidism and ophthalmopathy. Each CDR3 protein gets one entry after TCRdb re-called the multiplex PCR reads with MiXCR. The sample has about 740,000 distinct CDR3 sequences, approximately 15% seen once. Sequencing input: blood. Receptor source: a woman between 18 and 30 years old with Graves' hyperthyroidism. CDR3s include the opening cysteine and the closing phenylalanine or tryptophan. The D gene is left open where the match is weak. Not every row has a clone size; where given, it reads once, few, many or a size class.

clone_size | d_call | j_call | cdr3_length | v_call | cdr3_nt | cdr3_aa
many | TRBD2 | TRBJ2-3 | 19 | TRBV3-1 | TGTGCCAGCAGCCAAGATGACCTAGCGGGAGGGCGAGACACAGATACGCAGTATTTT | CASSQDDLAGGRDTDTQYF
many | NA | TRBJ1-1 | 13 | TRBV20-1 | TGCAGTGCCCCCGGGATTATGAACACTGAAGCTTTCTTT | CSAPGIMNTEAFF
many | NA | TRBJ2-1 | 13 | TRBV12-3/TRBV12-4 | TGTGCCAGCACCTTAGGCCCCTGGGATGAGCAGTTCTTC | CASTLGPWDEQFF
many | TRBD1 | TRBJ2-3 | 18 | TRBV7-3 | TGTGCCAGCAGCCTACAGGGGACCGGGGCCCCTGGCACAGATACGCAGTATTTT | CASSLQGTGAPGTDTQYF
many | NA | TRBJ1-1 | 14 | TRBV7-9 | TGTGCCAGCAGCCAGGGGTATCGGGACACTGAAGCTTTCTTT | CASSQGYRDTEAFF
many | TRBD1 | TRBJ1-5 | 15 | TRBV10-3 | TGTGCCATCAGTGGAAACAGGGGGAGCAATCAGCCCCAGCATTTT | CAISGNRGSNQPQHF
NA | NA | TRBJ2-3 | 16 | TRBV25-1 | TGTGCCAGCAGTGAACGGCAGGACCCCCACACAGATACGCAGTATTTT | CASSERQDPHTDTQYF
NA | NA | TRBJ2-4 | 15 | TRBV20-1 | TGCAGTGCTGCTTTCCTTGGGTATAACGAAAACATTCAGTACTTC | CSAAFLGYNENIQYF
NA | NA | TRBJ1-5 | 15 | TRBV2 | TGTGCCAGCAGTATAACAGGGAGCCTCAATCAGCCCCAGCATTTT | CASSITGSLNQPQHF
many | NA | TRBJ2-1 | 14 | TRBV27 | TGTGCCAGCAGTTTTAGGACAGCATACAATGAGCAGTTCTTC | CASSFRTAYNEQFF
many | NA | TRBJ2-1 | 15 | TRBV18 | TGTGCCAGCTCACCAACGACACCCCGGTACAATGAGCAGTTCTTC | CASSPTTPRYNEQFF
NA | TRBD2 | TRBJ2-5 | 17 | TRBV24-1 | TGTGCCACCAGTGACCCGGCCGGGACTAGCGGGACTGAGACCCAGTACTTC | CATSDPAGTSGTETQYF
once | NA | TRBJ1-1 | 12 | TRBV12-5 | TGTGCTAGTGGTTTGGAAGGATCCGGGGCTTTCTTT | CASGLEGSGAFF
many | TRBD2 | TRBJ2-5 | 15 | TRBV7-9 | TGTGCCAGCAGCTTACTGCTAGCGGGTGGTGAGACCCAGTACTTC | CASSLLLAGGETQYF
many | NA | TRBJ2-7 | 15 | TRBV6-1 | TGTGCCAGCAGGGCCTCGGGTCTAGCTGGTTACGAGCAGTACTTC | CASRASGLAGYEQYF
few | NA | TRBJ1-6 | 18 | TRBV28 | TGTGCCAGCAGCTCGGACCAGTATTCAGGCTCCTATAATTCACCCCTCCACTTT | CASSSDQYSGSYNSPLHF